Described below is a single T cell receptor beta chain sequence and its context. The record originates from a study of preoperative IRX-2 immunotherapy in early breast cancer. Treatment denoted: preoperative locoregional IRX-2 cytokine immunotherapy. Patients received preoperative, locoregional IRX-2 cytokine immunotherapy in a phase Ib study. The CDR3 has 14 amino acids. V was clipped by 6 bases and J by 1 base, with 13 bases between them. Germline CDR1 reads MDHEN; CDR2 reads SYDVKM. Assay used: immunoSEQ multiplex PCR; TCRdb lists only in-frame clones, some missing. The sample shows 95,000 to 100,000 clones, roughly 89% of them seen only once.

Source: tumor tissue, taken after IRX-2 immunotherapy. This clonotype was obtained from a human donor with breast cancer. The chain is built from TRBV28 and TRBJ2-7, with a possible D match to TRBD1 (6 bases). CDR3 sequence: CASRPQGRSYEQYF. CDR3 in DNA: TGTGCCAGCAGGCCACAGGGCAGGTCCTACGAGCAGTACTTC.